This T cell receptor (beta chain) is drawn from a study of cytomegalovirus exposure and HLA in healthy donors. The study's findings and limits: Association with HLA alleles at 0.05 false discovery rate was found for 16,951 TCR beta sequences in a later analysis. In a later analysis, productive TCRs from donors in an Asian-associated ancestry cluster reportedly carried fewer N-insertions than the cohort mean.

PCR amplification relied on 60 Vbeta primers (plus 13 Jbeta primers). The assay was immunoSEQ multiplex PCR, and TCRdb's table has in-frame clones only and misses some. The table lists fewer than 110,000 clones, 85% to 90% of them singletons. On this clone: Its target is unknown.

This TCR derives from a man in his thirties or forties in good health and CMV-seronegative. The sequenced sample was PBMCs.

CDR3 protein: CASLDLLSYEQYF. Written as DNA, the CDR3 is TGTGCCAGCTTAGACTTGTTATCCTACGAGCAGTACTTC. This sequence joins TRBV28 and TRBJ2-7; D gene unclear. Trimming shortened V by 8 bases and J by 1 base, and 12 bases separated the two germline ends. This CDR3 comprises 13 residues. CDR1 MDHEN and CDR2 SYDVKM come from the germline V gene.